A single sample gave rise to the 27 T cell receptor beta chains below, sequenced in a study of T cells in narcolepsy. The table came from immunoSEQ multiplex PCR; TCRdb's copy has only in-frame clones and leaves some out. The table shows approximately 24,000 clones, with approximately 83% occurring only once. The sample taken for sequencing was CD45RA- memory CD4+ T cells from PBMCs. Every receptor here comes from a human donor with narcolepsy.

The V gene is TRBV2, the J gene TRBJ2-5, with 10 bases fitting TRBD1. J gave up 7 bases and V 0 bases, and 5 bases lay outside the gene matches. Per the germline V gene, CDR1 is SNHLY and CDR2 is FYNNEI. The CDR3 has 15 amino acids. The CDR3 loop is CASSEAPGTGVTQYF. CDR3 nucleotides: TGTGCCAGCAGTGAAGCTCCCGGGACAGGGGTGACCCAGTACTTC. The full variable domain, completed using reference TRBV2 and TRBJ2-5, is EPEVTQTPSHQVTQMGQEVILRCVPISNHLYFYWYRQILGQKVEFLVSFYNNEISEKSEIFDDQFSVERPDGSNFTLKIRSTKLEDSAMYFCASSEAPGTGVTQYFGPGTRLLVL.

In nucleotides, the CDR3 is TGTGCCAGCAGCTTAGTCGGGCATAATGAAGCTTTCTTT. It specifies CASSLVGHNEAFF. The gene calls are TRBV7-2 and TRBJ1-1, with D uncertain. The V end was cut by 1 base, the J end by 7 bases, with 10 bases between. Germline V gene sequence: CDR1 SGHTA, CDR2 FQGNSA. The CDR3 runs to 13 residues.

The CDR3: CAWSVRNAGNQPQHF. In nucleotides, the CDR3 is TGTGCCTGGAGTGTACGGAATGCAGGCAATCAGCCCCAGCATTTT. V is TRBV30 and J is TRBJ1-5; D is unclear. Germline V lookup: CDR1 GTSNPN, CDR2 SVGIG (reference sequence). CDR3 size: 15 residues. Trimming removed 0 bases at V and 2 bases at J, with 11 bases between.

The CDR3 DNA reads TGTGCCAGCAGCCACCTAACGGGACTAGCAGGACACGATGAGCAGTTCTTC. It specifies CASSHLTGLAGHDEQFF. This sequence joins TRBV5-4 and TRBJ2-1; 9 bases map to TRBD2. This CDR3 spans 17 amino acids. From germline, CDR1 is SGHNT and CDR2 YYREEE (reference sequence). V gave up 4 bases and J gave up 8 bases; unmatched junction bases: 16.

The count of this clone is one. This chain uses TRBV14 with TRBJ2-1, with D perhaps matching TRBD2 (5 bases). The CDR3 contains 15 residues. Trimming shortened V by 1 base and J by 9 bases, and 16 bases separated the two germline ends. The germline V gene encodes CDR1 SGHDN and CDR2 FVKESK. DNA for the CDR3: TGTGCCAGCAGCCAAGGTCTCCGGAGGAGAGCTGAGCAGTTCTTC. This translates into CASSQGLRRRAEQFF. Complete variable domain (other parts from reference TRBV14 and TRBJ2-1): EAGVTQFPSHSVIEKGQTVTLRCDPISGHDNLYWYRRVMGKEIKFLLHFVKESKQDESGMPNNRFLAERTGGTYSTLKVQPAELEDSGVYFCASSQGLRRRAEQFFGPGTRLTVL.

This chain connects TRBV13 to TRBJ2-2; TRBD2 agrees at 9 bases. Germline CDR1 is PRHDT and CDR2 is FYEKMQ (reference sequence). J lost 7 bases, V lost 5 bases, and 17 bases had no gene match. This CDR3 has 18 residues. CDR3 DNA: TGTGCCAGCAGCCCCCGAGGAGCGGGGGGTCCGGGTCTCGGGGAGCTGTTTTTT. Its protein product is CASSPRGAGGPGLGELFF.

This clone was seen just once. The junction and the germline gene differ at one end; a read error may be behind it. The sample carries other DNA sequences with the same CDR3. The rearrangement uses TRBV7-2 and TRBJ1-5, with a possible D match to TRBD1 (6 bases). Germline values: CDR1 SGHTA, CDR2 FQGNSA. CDR3 length: 17 amino acids. This CDR3 is CASSLDRWTEDNQPQHF. Here the CDR3 DNA reads TGTGCCAGCAGCTTAGATAGGTGGACAGAGGATAATCAGCCCCAACATTTT.

The chain uses TRBV2 and TRBJ2-5; TRBD1 aligns across 7 bases. The CDR3 length is 17 residues. Germline CDR1 is SNHLY and CDR2 is FYNNEI. V trimming: 6 bases; J trimming: 1 base; junction bases outside the gene matches: 14. The CDR3 here is CASRGRDRVSGQETQYF. The CDR3 bases are TGTGCCAGCAGGGGCCGTGACAGGGTCTCGGGCCAAGAGACCCAGTACTTC.

The genes are TRBV19 and TRBJ2-1; D ambiguous. This CDR3 has 15 residues. CDR1 and CDR2 from the germline V gene are LNHDA and SQIVND (reference sequence). V gave up 3 bases and J gave up 0 bases, with 9 bases separating them. The chain's CDR3 is CASSITDFSYNEQFF. The DNA of the CDR3 is TGTGCCAGTAGTATTACGGATTTCTCCTACAATGAGCAGTTCTTC. The whole variable domain, filled in from reference TRBV19 and TRBJ2-1, reads DGGITQSPKYLFRKEGQNVTLSCEQNLNHDAMYWYRQDPGQGLRLIYYSQIVNDFQKGDIAEGYSVSREKKESFPLTVTSAQKNPTAFYLCASSITDFSYNEQFFGPGTRLTVL.

The chain recombines TRBV6-1 with TRBJ1-1; 8 bases align to TRBD1. CDR1 and CDR2 from the germline V gene are MNHNS and SASEGT. The CDR3 is 14 residues long. V lost 1 base to trimming and J lost 5 bases; unmatched junction nucleotides: 3. The CDR3 reads CASSEGRGRTEAFF. Written as DNA, the CDR3 is TGTGCCAGCAGTGAAGGCAGGGGGCGGACTGAAGCTTTCTTT.

The chain couples TRBV13 to TRBJ1-4; maybe TRBD1 (6 bases). In germline, CDR1 is PRHDT, CDR2 FYEKMQ (reference sequence). V shed 5 bases and J shed 5 bases, with 9 bases lying between them. The CDR3 is made up of 13 amino acids. CDR3 sequence: CASSPRGNEKLFF. Here the CDR3 DNA reads TGTGCCAGCAGCCCCAGGGGAAATGAAAAACTGTTTTTT.

The V gene is TRBV2, the J gene TRBJ1-5; 7 bases map to TRBD1. CDR3 length: 15 residues. V lost 6 bases, J lost 4 bases, and 9 bases stayed unmatched. CDR1 is SNHLY, CDR2 FYNNEI, per germline. DNA for the CDR3: TGTGCCAGCAGAGACCGGGACAGAATGAATCAGCCCCAGCATTTT. It codes for CASRDRDRMNQPQHF. The full variable domain, in which reference TRBV2 and TRBJ1-5 provide the parts outside the CDR3, is EPEVTQTPSHQVTQMGQEVILRCVPISNHLYFYWYRQILGQKVEFLVSFYNNEISEKSEIFDDQFSVERPDGSNFTLKIRSTKLEDSAMYFCASRDRDRMNQPQHFGDGTRLSIL.

CDR3 sequence: CSVGQGRYEQYF. For the CDR3, the DNA is TGCAGCGTTGGACAGGGAAGATACGAGCAGTACTTC. V is TRBV29-1 and J is TRBJ2-7, with 7 nucleotides matching TRBD1. The V segment lost 4 bases and the J segment 4 bases; nucleotides outside the gene matches: 4. Germline CDR1 is SQVTM and CDR2 is ANQGSEA. This CDR3 contains 12 residues.

This chain uses TRBV28 with TRBJ1-5; possibly TRBD1 for D (5 bases). The CDR3 extends over 14 amino acids. Germline loops: CDR1 MDHEN, CDR2 SYDVKM. V was pared by 6 bases and J by 1 base, with 10 bases between. This CDR3 reads CASSPGGSNQPQHF. CDR3 DNA sequence: TGTGCCAGCAGCCCTGGGGGGAGCAATCAGCCCCAGCATTTT. The entire variable domain, with the rest obtained from reference TRBV28 and TRBJ1-5, is as follows: DVKVTQSSRYLVKRTGEKVFLECVQDMDHENMFWYRQDPGLGLRLIYFSYDVKMKEKGDIPEGYSVSREKKERFSLILESASTNQTSMYLCASSPGGSNQPQHFGDGTRLSIL.

This sequence joins TRBV21-1 and TRBJ1-1. TRBV21-1 is a pseudogene locus. The CDR3 covers 14 residues. The CDR3 region has the DNA TGTGCCAGCAGCAAAGGCCCCCCGAGTACTGAAGCTTTCTTT. Translation: CASSKGPPSTEAFF.

The chain carries TRBV27 and TRBJ2-1, with D hard to call. The CDR3 contains 12 residues. In germline, CDR1 is MNHEY, CDR2 SMNVEV (reference sequence). V lost 2 bases, J lost 9 bases, and 8 bases lay in between. The CDR3 loop reads CASSLRWGEQFF. In nucleotides, the CDR3 is TGTGCCAGCAGTTTAAGGTGGGGTGAGCAGTTCTTC.

As DNA, the CDR3 is TGCGCCAGCATTCATACATCACTCCAGGGTAGGGAGACCCAGTACTTC. It translates to CASIHTSLQGRETQYF. The V call is TRBV5-1, the J call TRBJ2-5; a weak D match, TRBD1 (5 bases). Germline loops: CDR1 SGHRS, CDR2 YFSETQ. Between the trimmed V and J ends, which lost 6 bases and 5 bases, there was a span of 23 bases. The CDR3 runs 16 residues.

The CDR3 DNA reads TGTGCCAGCAGTGTAAGGCTAGCGGAATTCCCTAGCACAGATACGCAGTATTTT. Its protein product is CASSVRLAEFPSTDTQYF. The V and J genes are TRBV6-4 and TRBJ2-3, with TRBD2 matching 7 bases. The CDR3 is 18 amino acids. Losses at the gene ends were 4 bases for V and 0 bases for J; bases not matched to a gene: 13. In germline, CDR1 is MRHNA, CDR2 SNTAGT.

V usage is TRBV7-2 and J usage is TRBJ1-4; 7 bases are a match to TRBD1. In germline, CDR1 is SGHTA, CDR2 FQGNSA. With V trimmed by 1 base and J by 7 bases, 6 bases remained unmatched. The CDR3 spans 15 residues. CDR3: CASSLVRQGGEKLFF. The CDR3 DNA is TGTGCCAGCAGCTTAGTAAGGCAGGGGGGTGAAAAACTGTTTTTT.

The gene calls are TRBV5-6 and TRBJ2-5; 7 bases map to TRBD1. CDR1 is SGHDT, CDR2 YYEEEE, per germline. The ends lost 2 bases at V and 2 bases at J; junction bases unmatched: 3. This CDR3 has 14 residues. DNA of the CDR3: TGTGCCAGCAGCTTTCCGGGACAGCAAGAGACCCAGTACTTC. The encoded protein is CASSFPGQQETQYF.

The CDR3 DNA is TGTGCCAGCAGATCACCTAGCACAGATACGCAGTATTTT. Its translation is CASRSPSTDTQYF. The gene calls are TRBV7-2 and TRBJ2-3; D gene ambiguous. Trimming shortened V by 6 bases and J by 0 bases, and 7 bases separated the two germline ends. This CDR3 region has 13 residues. Germline values: CDR1 SGHTA, CDR2 FQGNSA.

The rearrangement joins TRBV7-5 to TRBJ2-5; the table calls TRBD2, which could not be checked here. TRBV7-5 is designated a pseudogene. CDR3 size: 17 residues. This CDR3 is CARSCLWGGRIGETQYF. The CDR3 region has the DNA TGTGCCAGAAGCTGCCTCTGGGGCGGGAGAATTGGAGAGACCCAGTACTTC.

This chain connects TRBV19 to TRBJ2-2; tentative D call: TRBD2 (6 bases). The V end was cut by 7 bases, the J end by 5 bases, with 14 bases between. The CDR3 has 14 amino acids. In germline, CDR1 is LNHDA, CDR2 SQIVND (reference sequence). The CDR3: CASILQGGTGELFF. The CDR3 DNA sequence: TGTGCCAGTATTTTGCAGGGAGGTACCGGGGAGCTGTTTTTT.

The chain recombines TRBV6-1 with TRBJ2-7; 12 bases are a match to TRBD1. Germline loops: CDR1 MNHNS, CDR2 SASEGT. The CDR3 covers 20 residues. The J segment lost 4 bases and the V segment lost 0 bases, leaving 16 bases of the junction unmatched. CDR3 protein: CASSEARDRGLAGVSYEQYF. CDR3 bases: TGTGCCAGCAGTGAAGCCCGGGACAGGGGGCTAGCGGGAGTTTCTTACGAGCAGTACTTC.

Concerning this clone: The sample carries other DNA sequences with the same CDR3. The genes are TRBV4-2 and TRBJ1-1; D is unclear. This CDR3 is 13 amino acids long. The germline V gene has CDR1 LGHNA and CDR2 YNFKEQ. Deletions cut 0 bases from V and 5 bases from J, with 7 bases between. Here the CDR3 DNA reads TGTGCCAGCAGCCAAGATACCCAGACTGAAGCTTTCTTT. Protein product: CASSQDTQTEAFF.

This chain joins TRBV2 and TRBJ1-2; D gene unclear. The CDR3 extends over 12 amino acids. V dropped 7 bases and J dropped 7 bases, with 13 bases sitting between them. Per the germline V gene, CDR1 is SNHLY and CDR2 is FYNNEI. The CDR3 reads CASKLGRPGYTF. The CDR3, as DNA: TGTGCCAGCAAATTGGGGAGGCCTGGCTACACCTTC.

CDR3 loop: CAIGGRSSDGYTF. As DNA, the CDR3 is TGTGCCATCGGGGGGAGGAGTTCTGATGGCTACACCTTC. The rearrangement links TRBV7-9 to TRBJ1-2; D is perhaps TRBD1 (5 bases). Trimming removed 10 bases from V and 6 bases from J, with 18 bases in between. In germline, CDR1 is SEHNR, CDR2 FQNEAQ (reference sequence). The CDR3 loop spans 13 amino acids.